The next 19 T cell receptor beta chains were all read from a single sample in a study of regulatory dendritic cells for organ transplantation. Generated by immunoSEQ multiplex PCR, the TCRdb table keeps only in-frame clones and is missing some. This sample carries 30,000 to 45,000 clones, around nine tenths of them seen once, and the ten largest clones take approximately 0.11%. Sequences were obtained from naive CD8+ T cells from blood. Subset indicated: CD45RA+ naive T cells. The receptors were gathered from a human donor in good health.

The chain combines TRBV5-6 with TRBJ2-7, with 9 bases identical to TRBD1. Trimming removed 7 bases from V and 0 bases from J; junction bases left unmatched: 5. The germline V gene has CDR1 SGHDT and CDR2 YYEEEE. The CDR3 consists of 14 residues. CDR3 loop: CASYRGLDSYEQYF. The DNA of the CDR3 is TGTGCCAGCTACAGGGGGCTCGACTCCTACGAGCAGTACTTC.

The rearrangement joins TRBV5-1 to TRBJ1-1, with D perhaps TRBD1 (6 bases). This CDR3 is 14 amino acids long. Looked up from germline, CDR1 is SGHRS and CDR2 is YFSETQ. Trimming took off 0 bases at V and 7 bases at J, with 13 bases between the two ends. The DNA for the CDR3 is TGCGCCAGCAGCTTGGAAACAGGGTCGGGTGAAGCTTTCTTT. It encodes CASSLETGSGEAFF.

The gene calls are TRBV7-2 and TRBJ2-7; TRBD2 might be the D (6 bases). CDR3 length equals 15 residues. V was trimmed by 1 base and J by 3 bases, leaving 13 bases between them. Germline CDR1 reads SGHTA; CDR2 reads FQGNSA. This CDR3 reads CASSLDRGSGYEQYF. CDR3 coding DNA: TGTGCCAGCAGCTTAGATCGGGGGAGCGGCTACGAGCAGTACTTC.

The rearrangement joins TRBV5-5 to TRBJ2-1; 8 positions agree with TRBD2. CDR1 and CDR2 (germline): SGHKS, YYEKEE (reference sequence). V gave up 2 bases and J gave up 4 bases; unmatched junction bases: 11. The CDR3 runs to 17 residues. The DNA of the CDR3 is TGTGCCAGCAGCTTACGACTAGCGACCGACCCTTACAATGAGCAGTTCTTC. Translating it yields CASSLRLATDPYNEQFF.

In regard to this clone: Other DNA sequences in the same sample also yield this CDR3. The chain recombines TRBV9 with TRBJ2-3, with 7 bases aligning to TRBD2. V dropped 0 bases and J dropped 1; count of bases not matched to a gene: 2. The CDR3 is 15 amino acids. Germline V gene lookup returns CDR1 SGDLS and CDR2 YYNGEE. The CDR3 loop reads CASSVAGRGTDTQYF. Written as DNA, the CDR3 is TGTGCCAGCAGCGTAGCGGGGAGGGGCACAGATACGCAGTATTTT.

The gene calls are TRBV9 and TRBJ1-6; D is unclear. CDR1 is SGDLS and CDR2 is YYNGEE in the germline V gene. V was cut by 0 bases and J by 13 bases, with 8 bases left in between. The CDR3 is made up of 12 amino acids. CDR3 residues: CASSVEGGPLHF. CDR3 coding DNA: TGTGCCAGCAGCGTAGAGGGAGGGCCCCTCCACTTT.

The V call is TRBV2, the J call TRBJ1-1, with 9 bases matching TRBD1. The V gene's germline CDR1 is SNHLY and CDR2 FYNNEI. J was trimmed by 4 bases and V by 9 bases; bases with no gene match: 6. The CDR3 is made up of 13 amino acids. CDR3 coding DNA: TGTGCCAGAGGGGACAGGGTGGCCACTGAAGCTTTCTTT. Translated: CARGDRVATEAFF.

This sequence joins TRBV27 and TRBJ2-2; the D is unclear. Trimming took 5 bases from V and 5 from J, leaving 9 bases between them. The CDR3 totals 13 residues. The germline V gene has CDR1 MNHEY and CDR2 SMNVEV (reference sequence). CDR3 coding DNA: TGTGCCAGCAGTAGAGAAGGGACCGGGGAGCTGTTTTTT. Residues: CASSREGTGELFF.

The rearrangement uses TRBV30 and TRBJ2-2; D is uncertain. The CDR3 runs to 13 residues. Germline V lookup: CDR1 GTSNPN, CDR2 SVGIG (reference sequence). Trimming stripped 2 bases from V and 3 bases from J, with 7 bases between. The CDR3 loop is CAWSRSHTGELFF. CDR3 nucleotide sequence: TGTGCCTGGAGTCGTTCGCACACCGGGGAGCTGTTTTTT.

This chain links TRBV9 with TRBJ1-2; D is possibly TRBD1 (6 bases). Trimming took 4 bases from V and 7 from J, leaving 17 bases between them. The CDR3 is made up of 14 amino acids. CDR1 is SGDLS and CDR2 is YYNGEE in the germline V gene. CDR3 loop: CASSYTGNSAGYTF. The CDR3 DNA sequence: TGTGCCAGCAGCTATACAGGGAACAGCGCTGGCTACACCTTC.

The rearrangement links TRBV10-3 to TRBJ2-2; 10 nucleotides agree with TRBD1. Germline V gene lookup returns CDR1 ENHRY and CDR2 SYGVKD. Unmatched junction bases numbered 7, after V lost 2 bases and J lost 4 bases. CDR3 length equals 17 residues. The CDR3 DNA sequence: TGTGCCATCAGTGAGGCGGGACAGGGGCTGGGCACCGGGGAGCTGTTTTTT. Translated, it gives CAISEAGQGLGTGELFF.

This rearrangement joins TRBV13 to TRBJ1-2; D might be TRBD1 (5 bases). Trimming stripped 4 bases from V and 8 bases from J, with 11 bases between. CDR1 is PRHDT, CDR2 FYEKMQ, per germline (reference sequence). The CDR3 spans 12 residues. The CDR3 DNA sequence: TGTGCCAGCAGCTATTTCCGGGGGGGCTACACCTTC. This codes for CASSYFRGGYTF.

This clone was found once. The rearrangement links TRBV4-3 to TRBJ1-4; 7 bases are shared with TRBD1. V was clipped by 4 bases and J by 4 bases; unmatched bases: 9. The germline CDR1 and CDR2 sequences are LGHNA and YSLEER. The CDR3 loop spans 16 amino acids. CDR3 DNA sequence: TGCGCCAGCAGCCGTTTGGGACAGCCCTTTAATGAAAAACTGTTTTTT. Amino acids: CASSRLGQPFNEKLFF.

This chain joins TRBV10-3 and TRBJ1-1; D is possibly TRBD1 (5 bases). Germline V gene lookup returns CDR1 ENHRY and CDR2 SYGVKD. The CDR3 covers 15 residues. V gave up 0 bases and J gave up 3 bases, with 11 bases separating them. The CDR3 protein is CAISESGTGDTEAFF. The DNA for the CDR3 is TGTGCCATCAGTGAGTCCGGGACCGGGGACACTGAAGCTTTCTTT.

The rearrangement joins TRBV19 to TRBJ2-7; D perhaps matches TRBD2 (6 bases). The germline CDR1 and CDR2 sequences are LNHDA and SQIVND (reference sequence). This CDR3 has 14 amino acids. Trimming shortened V by 7 bases and J by 0 bases, and 13 bases separated the two germline ends. The CDR3 region is CASKPFGGSYEQYF. For the CDR3, the DNA is TGTGCCAGTAAACCCTTCGGGGGCTCCTACGAGCAGTACTTC.

This chain joins TRBV15 and TRBJ1-1; a possible D gene is TRBD1 (5 bases). This CDR3 region has 13 residues. Trimming pared 8 bases from V and 3 bases from J, leaving 13 bases between. Germline V CDR1 and CDR2: LNHNV, YYDKDF (reference sequence). The CDR3 is CATEAGGDTEAFF. The CDR3 DNA sequence: TGTGCCACCGAGGCGGGAGGGGACACTGAAGCTTTCTTT.

This clone was seen just once. This rearrangement joins TRBV7-9 to TRBJ1-1, with 9 bases identical to TRBD1. V shed 6 bases, J shed 10 bases, and the junction held 21 bases outside the gene matches. Germline V CDR1 and CDR2: SEHNR, FQNEAQ (reference sequence). CDR3 length: 17 amino acids. The chain's CDR3 is CASRSIYRDRVQVGAFF. The CDR3 coding sequence is TGTGCCAGCAGGTCAATTTACCGGGACAGGGTGCAGGTTGGAGCTTTCTTT. Full variable domain (rest looked up from reference TRBV7-9 and TRBJ1-1): DTGVSQNPRHKITKRGQNVTFRCDPISEHNRLYWYRQTLGQGPEFLTYFQNEAQLEKSRLLSDRFSAERPKGSFSTLEIQRTEQGDSAMYLCASRSIYRDRVQVGAFFGQGTRLTVV.

This clone showed up just once. The chain recombines TRBV6-5 with TRBJ2-5; TRBD2 matches at 8 bases. V dropped 4 bases and J dropped 0; count of bases not matched to a gene: 4. The germline V gene encodes CDR1 MNHEY and CDR2 SVGAGI. This CDR3 region has 15 residues. The CDR3 loop reads CASSSIAGNQETQYF. CDR3 bases: TGTGCCAGCAGTTCCATAGCGGGGAACCAAGAGACCCAGTACTTC.

Worth noting for this clone: The junction departs from germline at one end; a sequencing error may be responsible. The chain links TRBV5-4 to TRBJ2-2, with 11 bases identical to TRBD2. The CDR3 totals 15 residues. Per germline, CDR1 SGHNT and CDR2 YYREEE (reference sequence). The CDR3 spells CASSSLAGDTGELFF. In DNA form, the CDR3 reads TGCGCCAGCAGCTCACTAGCGGGAGACACCGGGGAGCTGTTTTTT. Full variable domain (missing parts from reference TRBV5-4 and TRBJ2-2): ETGVTQSPTHLIKTRGQQVTLRCSSQSGHNTVSWYQQALGQGPQFIFQYYREEENGRGNFPPRFSGLQFPNYSSELNVNALELDDSALYLCASSSLAGDTGELFFGEGSRLTVL.